This TCR beta chain was obtained from a study of shared clonotypes between healthy human individuals. Method: immunoSEQ multiplex PCR; TCRdb's copy keeps in-frame clones and lacks some. The table has about 1,800,000 clones, roughly 95% seen once. This CDR3 spans 16 amino acids. Germline lookup yields CDR1 MGHRA and CDR2 YSYEKL. V gave up 1 base and J gave up 4 bases; unmatched junction bases: 6. CD45RO-negative CD8 cells positively selected for CCR7 made up the naive population, which excluded terminally differentiated effector memory CD45RA+ cells. V usage is TRBV4-1 and J usage is TRBJ1-4, with 7 bases lining up with TRBD1. This sequence was found in a man aged 18-30 years in good health. The sample was naive CD8+ T cells sorted from blood. The CDR3 loop is CASSQGWDRVNEKLFF. The CDR3 DNA sequence: TGCGCCAGCAGCCAAGGATGGGACAGAGTTAATGAAAAACTGTTTTTT.